These 28 T cell receptor beta chains came from one sample sequenced in a study of a mutant IDH1 vaccine in newly diagnosed glioma. Produced via immunoSEQ multiplex PCR; TCRdb's table is partial and in-frame only. The data show fewer than 55,000 clones, approximately 64% seen once. Their antigen targets remain unknown. As to time point: week 47, end of study. What each vaccine dose contained was 300 ug of mutant IDH1 20-mer peptide, accompanied by topical imiquimod. Sequences were derived from peripheral blood mononuclear cells (PBMCs), sampled from a glioma patient whose treatment included an IDH1 peptide vaccine. Receptors originate from a man aged 35 to 55 with glioma. Some clones in this sample may be carry-over from other donors' samples.

The chain recombines TRBV9 with TRBJ1-1, with D uncertain. The length of the CDR3 is 12 residues. V shed 0 bases and J shed 8 bases, with 8 bases lying between them. CDR1 SGDLS and CDR2 YYNGEE come from the germline V gene. The CDR3 region has the DNA TGTGCCAGCAGCGTAGGAGGTGACGAAGCTTTCTTT. Translating it yields CASSVGGDEAFF.

J is TRBJ1-1 and V is TRBV6-5; D is undetermined. The CDR3 has 11 amino acids. The V end lost 6 bases, the J end lost 3 bases, and 5 bases lay between the germline ends. Germline V gene data show CDR1 as MNHEY and CDR2 as SVGAGI. CDR3 loop: CASRGDTEAFF. The CDR3 DNA reads TGTGCCAGCAGGGGCGACACTGAAGCTTTCTTT.

In DNA, the CDR3 is TGCGCCAGCAGCCTAAGGACAGGGGAGGACCCAAATAGCAATCAGCCCCAGCATTTT. As protein: CASSLRTGEDPNSNQPQHF. The V call is TRBV5-1, the J call TRBJ1-5; 9 nucleotides agree with TRBD1. The length of the CDR3 is 19 residues. Germline lookup yields CDR1 SGHRS and CDR2 YFSETQ. After removal of 4 bases from V and 0 bases from J, the junction contained 14 bases not matched to a gene. The entire variable domain, with the rest obtained from reference TRBV5-1 and TRBJ1-5, is as follows: KAGVTQTPRYLIKTRGQQVTLSCSPISGHRSVSWYQQTPGQGLQFLFEYFSETQRNKGNFPGRFSGRQFSNSRSEMNVSTLELGDSALYLCASSLRTGEDPNSNQPQHFGDGTRLSIL.

This clone appeared a few times. The chain couples TRBV6-6 to TRBJ1-5; D call uncertain. V lost 7 bases and J 6 bases, leaving 16 bases between the germline ends. The CDR3 runs 14 residues. Germline V lookup: CDR1 MNHNY, CDR2 SVGAGI (reference sequence). In nucleotides, the CDR3 is TGTGCCAGCACGGAGCAGGAAAGTGGTCAGCCCCAGCATTTT. Translated, it gives CASTEQESGQPQHF.

The chain combines TRBV5-6 with TRBJ2-7; the match to TRBD2 covers 10 bases. Trimming at V came to 4 bases and at J to 4 bases, leaving 11 bases not matched to a gene. The CDR3 has 16 amino acids. Germline CDR1 reads SGHDT; CDR2 reads YYEEEE. CDR3: CASSVRASGSRYEQYF. The DNA for the CDR3 is TGTGCCAGCAGCGTCAGGGCTAGCGGGAGTCGGTACGAGCAGTACTTC.

The table lists this clone with a few counts. J is TRBJ1-1 and V is TRBV7-3; 8 positions agree with TRBD1. Germline CDR1 SGHTA, CDR2 FQGTGA. The CDR3 totals 14 residues. Trimming took 5 bases from V and 7 from J; bases not matched to a gene: 9. The CDR3 loop reads CASSPMGQADEAFF. Here the CDR3 DNA reads TGTGCCAGCAGCCCGATGGGACAGGCCGATGAAGCTTTCTTT.

The chain combines TRBV29-1 with TRBJ1-2, with 8 bases that match TRBD1. CDR1 and CDR2 (germline): SQVTM, ANQGSEA. CDR3 length: 13 residues. The J segment lost 7 bases and the V segment lost 0 bases, leaving 4 bases of the junction unmatched. The CDR3 DNA sequence: TGCAGCGTTGAAGATCAGGGGGCGAGTGGCTACACCTTC. This translates into CSVEDQGASGYTF.

This clone showed up just a few times. The chain uses TRBV10-1 and TRBJ2-7, with 7 nucleotides matching TRBD1. Per germline, CDR1 WNHNN and CDR2 SYGVQD (reference sequence). This CDR3 is 13 amino acids long. V lost 4 bases to trimming and J lost 4 bases; unmatched junction nucleotides: 4. In DNA, the CDR3 is TGCGCCAGCAGTGCTGGGACAGTATACGAGCAGTACTTC. Translation: CASSAGTVYEQYF.

The rearrangement joins TRBV19 to TRBJ2-7; D is possibly TRBD1 (6 bases). CDR3 length: 14 residues. The germline V gene encodes CDR1 LNHDA and CDR2 SQIVND (reference sequence). Deletions cut 3 bases from V and 2 bases from J, with 11 bases between. CDR3 region: CASSIGRGAYEQYF. CDR3 coding DNA: TGTGCCAGTAGTATCGGCAGGGGTGCCTACGAGCAGTACTTC.

The chain has TRBV7-9 and TRBJ2-1, with D perhaps matching TRBD2 (6 bases). There are 15 residues in the CDR3. V was shortened by 5 bases and J by 0 bases, with 11 bases between the two germline ends. Germline CDR1 reads SEHNR; CDR2 reads FQNEAQ (reference sequence). DNA of the CDR3: TGTGCCAGCAGCATTATAGCGGACTCCTACAATGAGCAGTTCTTC. Amino acids: CASSIIADSYNEQFF. The full variable domain, its missing parts supplied by reference TRBV7-9 and TRBJ2-1, is DTGVSQNPRHKITKRGQNVTFRCDPISEHNRLYWYRQTLGQGPEFLTYFQNEAQLEKSRLLSDRFSAERPKGSFSTLEIQRTEQGDSAMYLCASSIIADSYNEQFFGPGTRLTVL.

This clone appeared a few times. The chain recombines TRBV11-2 with TRBJ2-2, with TRBD1 identical over 7 bases. V lost 1 base, J lost 11 bases, and 7 bases stayed unmatched. CDR3 length: 14 residues. The germline V gene encodes CDR1 SGHAT and CDR2 FQNNGV. In nucleotides, the CDR3 is TGTGCCAGCAGCTTAGCAGGGGGTGAACGAGAGCTGTTTTTT. Amino acid sequence: CASSLAGGERELFF.

This clone was picked up a small number of times. J is TRBJ1-4 and V is TRBV30; D is possibly TRBD1 (5 bases). Trimming pared 7 bases from V and 3 bases from J, leaving 15 bases between. CDR3 length: 14 residues. Germline V gene sequence: CDR1 GTSNPN, CDR2 SVGIG (reference sequence). CDR3 sequence reads: CASPGGVANEKLFF. CDR3 DNA sequence: TGTGCCTCCCCGGGGGGGGTCGCTAATGAAAAACTGTTTTTT.

The CDR3 DNA is TGTGCCAGCAGCCGTAGCAATCAGCCCCAGCATTTT. Its protein is CASSRSNQPQHF. The rearrangement joins TRBV7-9 to TRBJ1-5; unclear D gene. Germline V gene lookup returns CDR1 SEHNR and CDR2 FQNEAQ (reference sequence). V was clipped by 5 bases and J by 0 bases, with 2 bases between them. CDR3 length: 12 residues.

The rearrangement joins TRBV30 to TRBJ1-4, with a weak D call TRBD1 (6 bases). Germline V gene lookup returns CDR1 GTSNPN and CDR2 SVGIG (reference sequence). The CDR3 totals 14 residues. V gave up 2 bases and J gave up 7 bases, with 14 bases separating them. This CDR3 reads CAWSLTGSGEKLFF. The CDR3 nucleotides are TGTGCCTGGAGTCTCACAGGGTCGGGTGAAAAACTGTTTTTT.

The rearrangement uses TRBV19 and TRBJ1-5; D remains ambiguous. Germline V gene lookup returns CDR1 LNHDA and CDR2 SQIVND (reference sequence). Trimming took 8 bases from V and 3 from J, leaving 17 bases between them. CDR3 size: 15 residues. The CDR3 here is CASHDGWASNQPQHF. The DNA for the CDR3 is TGTGCCAGTCATGATGGATGGGCTTCCAATCAGCCCCAGCATTTT.

The chain carries TRBV5-1 and TRBJ1-2; 7 positions agree with TRBD1. The germline V gene has CDR1 SGHRS and CDR2 YFSETQ. The CDR3 has 13 residues. The V gene end was trimmed by 0 bases and the J gene end by 6 bases; junction bases not matched to a gene: 2. The CDR3 reads CASSLGQGDGYTF. The CDR3 coding sequence is TGCGCCAGCAGCTTGGGACAGGGAGATGGCTACACCTTC.

V gene TRBV5-4 combines with J gene TRBJ2-1, with 12 bases aligning to TRBD2. Germline loops: CDR1 SGHNT, CDR2 YYREEE (reference sequence). This CDR3 contains 17 residues. J lost 5 bases, V lost 0 bases, and 6 bases had no gene match. This CDR3 is CASSLVLAGGPHNEQFF. In nucleotides, the CDR3 is TGTGCCAGCAGCTTGGTGCTAGCGGGGGGGCCCCACAATGAGCAGTTCTTC.

V is TRBV2 and J is TRBJ1-1, with D unresolved. Germline V gene data show CDR1 as SNHLY and CDR2 as FYNNEI. There are 13 residues in the CDR3. The V gene lost 10 bases and the J gene lost 2 bases, with 14 bases spanning the gap. This CDR3 reads CATPSGRNTEAFF. CDR3 nucleotide sequence: TGTGCCACCCCTTCGGGTAGAAACACTGAAGCTTTCTTT.

The CDR3 bases are TGTGCCAGCAGCGTCCCATCGGCCGGGGAGTATGGCTACACCTTC. Its translation: CASSVPSAGEYGYTF. The gene calls are TRBV5-6 and TRBJ1-2; unclear D gene. The CDR3 is 15 residues long. Deletions cut 4 bases from V and 5 bases from J, with 18 bases between. The germline gives CDR1 SGHDT, CDR2 YYEEEE.

The J gene is TRBJ2-1, the V gene TRBV27; D gene unclear. Trimming pared 5 bases from V and 5 bases from J, leaving 7 bases between. The germline V gene encodes CDR1 MNHEY and CDR2 SMNVEV (reference sequence). The CDR3 has 12 amino acids. The CDR3 loop reads CASSNANNEQFF. The CDR3 bases are TGTGCCAGCAGTAATGCAAACAATGAGCAGTTCTTC.

V usage is TRBV6-1 and J usage is TRBJ1-5, with D perhaps TRBD1 (5 bases). V lost 2 bases and J 0 bases, leaving 14 bases between the germline ends. Germline CDR1 and CDR2: MNHNS and SASEGT. CDR3 length: 17 amino acids. As DNA, the CDR3 is TGTGCCAGCAGTGAATCTTGGACACCTTATAGCAATCAGCCCCAGCATTTT. It specifies CASSESWTPYSNQPQHF.

Only one count was recorded for this clone. The CDR3 DNA sequence: TGTGCCAGCAGCCAAGCTGGGACAGGAGTAAATGAAAAACTGTTTTTT. Its protein is CASSQAGTGVNEKLFF. The chain recombines TRBV4-2 with TRBJ1-4; 8 positions agree with TRBD1. The CDR3 contains 16 residues. CDR1 is LGHNA and CDR2 is YNFKEQ in the germline V gene. V shed 1 base, J shed 5 bases, and the junction held 6 bases outside the gene matches.

This clone turned up a few times. The gene calls are TRBV18 and TRBJ2-7; D might be TRBD1 (6 bases). V lost 2 bases and J 3 bases, leaving 11 bases between the germline ends. Germline CDR1 KGHSH, CDR2 LQKENI. This CDR3 spans 14 amino acids. CDR3 loop: CASSPGAGDYEQYF. CDR3 nucleotides: TGTGCCAGCTCACCAGGGGCAGGGGACTACGAGCAGTACTTC.

Only a few counts were recorded for this clone. The chain joins TRBV2 to TRBJ1-4; a possible D gene is TRBD1 (6 bases). Between the trimmed V and J ends, which lost 5 bases and 4 bases, there was a span of 14 bases. This CDR3 spans 15 amino acids. The germline gives CDR1 SNHLY, CDR2 FYNNEI. CDR3 protein: CASSRDGQINEKLFF. CDR3 nucleotide sequence: TGTGCCAGCAGTAGGGACGGACAGATTAATGAAAAACTGTTTTTT.

The chain combines TRBV5-1 with TRBJ1-4, with a weak D call TRBD1 (5 bases). Germline lookup yields CDR1 SGHRS and CDR2 YFSETQ. V lost 1 base to trimming and J lost 8 bases, with 15 bases between them. The CDR3 consists of 15 residues. CDR3: CASSLSSGAREKLFF. For the CDR3, the DNA is TGCGCCAGCAGCTTGAGTTCCGGGGCAAGGGAAAAACTGTTTTTT.

This clone was counted between two and nine times. This chain links TRBV18 with TRBJ1-6; maybe TRBD1 (5 bases). The CDR3 consists of 15 residues. Germline V gene data show CDR1 as KGHSH and CDR2 as LQKENI. V lost 6 bases and J lost 6, with 15 bases in between. For the CDR3, the DNA is TGTGCCAGCTCGCCCCCGGGACTCCCTAATTCACCCCTCCACTTT. It translates to CASSPPGLPNSPLHF.

This clone was recorded a few times. The chain couples TRBV6-5 to TRBJ1-3, with D perhaps matching TRBD1 (6 bases). Between the trimmed V and J ends, which lost 2 bases and 5 bases, there was a span of 13 bases. Germline V CDR1 and CDR2: MNHEY, SVGAGI. The CDR3 runs 15 residues. The DNA of the CDR3 is TGTGCCAGCAGTTACCGCCAACAGGGAAGAAACACCATATATTTT. Its protein is CASSYRQQGRNTIYF.

This clone was counted only a few times. This chain links TRBV29-1 with TRBJ2-5, with D possibly matching TRBD1 (5 bases). Germline V gives CDR1 SQVTM, CDR2 ANQGSEA. V was pared by 1 base and J by 0 bases, with 6 bases between. The CDR3 has 13 amino acids. CDR3 sequence reads: CSVEGQHQETQYF. DNA for the CDR3: TGCAGCGTTGAAGGACAGCACCAAGAGACCCAGTACTTC.